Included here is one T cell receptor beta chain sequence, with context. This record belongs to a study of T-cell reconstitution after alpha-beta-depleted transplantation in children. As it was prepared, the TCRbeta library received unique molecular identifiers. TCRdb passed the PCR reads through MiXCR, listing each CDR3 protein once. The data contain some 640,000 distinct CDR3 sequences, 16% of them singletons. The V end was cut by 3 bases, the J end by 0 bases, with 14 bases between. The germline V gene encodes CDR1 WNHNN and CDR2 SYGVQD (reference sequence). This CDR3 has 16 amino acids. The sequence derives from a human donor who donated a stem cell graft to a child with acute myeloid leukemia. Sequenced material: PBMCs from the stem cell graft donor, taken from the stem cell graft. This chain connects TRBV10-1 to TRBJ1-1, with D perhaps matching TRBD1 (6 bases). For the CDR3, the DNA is TGCGCCAGCAGTGATGAGCAGGGGCCTATGAACACTGAAGCTTTCTTT. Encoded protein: CASSDEQGPMNTEAFF.